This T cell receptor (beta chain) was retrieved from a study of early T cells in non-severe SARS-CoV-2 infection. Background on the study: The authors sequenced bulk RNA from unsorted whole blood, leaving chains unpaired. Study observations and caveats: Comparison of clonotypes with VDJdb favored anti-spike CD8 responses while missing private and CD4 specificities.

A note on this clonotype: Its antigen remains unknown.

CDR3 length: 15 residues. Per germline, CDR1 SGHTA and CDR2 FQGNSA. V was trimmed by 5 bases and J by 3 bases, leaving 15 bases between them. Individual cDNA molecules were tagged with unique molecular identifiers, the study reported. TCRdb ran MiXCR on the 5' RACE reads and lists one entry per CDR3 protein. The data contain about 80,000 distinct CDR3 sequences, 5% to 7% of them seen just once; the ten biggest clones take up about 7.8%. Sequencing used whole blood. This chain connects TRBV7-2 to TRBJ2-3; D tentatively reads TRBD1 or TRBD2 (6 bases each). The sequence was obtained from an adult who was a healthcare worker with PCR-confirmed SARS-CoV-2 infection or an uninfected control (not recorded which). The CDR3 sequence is CASSPGALGTDTQYF. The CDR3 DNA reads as TGTGCCAGCAGCCCGGGGGCCTTAGGTACAGATACGCAGTATTTT. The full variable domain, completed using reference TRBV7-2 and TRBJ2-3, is GAGVSQSPSNKVTEKGKDVELRCDPISGHTALYWYRQSLGQGLEFLIYFQGNSAPDKSGLPSDRFSAERTGGSVSTLTIQRTQQEDSAVYLCASSPGALGTDTQYFGPGTRLTVL.